One and the same sample provided the 10 T cell receptor beta chains below, sequenced in a study of T cells in Graves' hyperthyroidism and ophthalmopathy. From RNA transcripts, TCR beta CDR3 regions were amplified. The TCR CDR3 first-round RT-PCR relied on the HTBI primer set. TCRdb passed the multiplex PCR reads through MiXCR, listing each CDR3 protein once. The sample carries around 690,000 distinct CDR3 sequences, around 20% recorded once. The material sequenced was blood. All receptors derive from a man aged 30 to 39 with Graves' ophthalmopathy.

The rearrangement links TRBV16 to TRBJ1-2; no firm D call. Germline CDR1 reads KGHSY; CDR2 reads FQNENV. The CDR3 has 15 amino acids. V was clipped by 4 bases and J by 6 bases, with 18 bases between them. CDR3 sequence reads: CASSPNERARHGYTF. The DNA for the CDR3 is TGTGCCAGCAGCCCCAATGAGAGGGCCAGGCATGGCTACACCTTC.

The sample holds many counts of this clonotype. V and J are TRBV20-1 and TRBJ1-2; D is uncertain. Trimming shortened V by 1 base and J by 8 bases, and 11 bases separated the two germline ends. Germline V CDR1 and CDR2: DFQATT, SNEGSKA (reference sequence). CDR3 length: 12 amino acids. The CDR3 DNA reads TGCAGTGCTAGAGCTTCTGGCCGGGGCTACACCTTC. Amino acid sequence: CSARASGRGYTF.

There are many counts of this clonotype. The V call is TRBV5-1, the J call TRBJ2-7, with D unresolved. V gave up 4 bases and J gave up 4 bases, with 18 bases separating them. CDR1 and CDR2 (germline): SGHRS, YFSETQ. This CDR3 has 15 amino acids. CDR3 protein: CASSGPGQVAYEQYF. The CDR3 DNA reads as TGCGCCAGCAGCGGACCCGGCCAGGTGGCATACGAGCAGTACTTC.

This clonotype was recorded a few times. The CDR3 spells CASSTSLRGGRMTGELFF. The CDR3 coding sequence is TGTGCCAGCAGCACCTCTCTCCGGGGCGGGAGGATGACCGGGGAGCTGTTTTTT. The genes are TRBV7-9 and TRBJ2-2, with 8 bases matching TRBD2. The CDR3 runs 18 residues. The J segment lost 5 bases and the V segment lost 5 bases, leaving 16 bases of the junction unmatched. The V gene's germline CDR1 is SEHNR and CDR2 FQNEAQ (reference sequence).

V and J are TRBV12-3 or TRBV12-4 and TRBJ2-7, with a weak D call TRBD2 (5 bases). Deletions cut 3 bases from V and 3 bases from J, with 12 bases between. The length of the CDR3 is 14 residues. The CDR3 bases are TGTGCCAGCAGTTTTCGGCAGGACTTCTACGAGCAGTACTTC. The encoded protein is CASSFRQDFYEQYF.

The V gene is TRBV28, the J gene TRBJ2-4; D is perhaps TRBD1 or TRBD2 (5 bases each). There are 17 residues in the CDR3. Germline assignment: CDR1 MDHEN and CDR2 SYDVKM. V lost 7 bases to trimming and J lost 0 bases, with 19 bases between them. CDR3: CASNPQGWGIAKNIQYF. DNA for the CDR3: TGTGCCAGCAATCCTCAGGGCTGGGGGATAGCCAAAAACATTCAGTACTTC.

V usage is TRBV3-1 and J usage is TRBJ2-1; possibly TRBD2 for D (6 bases). Germline CDR1 is LGHDT and CDR2 is YNNKEL (reference sequence). V was clipped by 5 bases and J by 2 bases, with 16 bases between them. The CDR3 runs to 16 residues. The CDR3 loop is CASSSRLGLAYNEQFF. CDR3 coding DNA: TGTGCCAGCAGCTCACGACTAGGTCTAGCCTACAATGAGCAGTTCTTC.

This clonotype occurred a few times. The chain uses TRBV12-3 or TRBV12-4 and TRBJ1-5; no definite D call. The germline V and J ends were trimmed by 3 bases and 4 bases, with 13 bases remaining between them. The CDR3 is made up of 15 amino acids. CDR3 sequence (DNA): TGTGCCAGCAGTTTCAGCGTTCATCCAAATCAGCCCCAGCATTTT. Translated: CASSFSVHPNQPQHF.

The V gene is TRBV7-9, the J gene TRBJ1-1; 7 bases are a match to TRBD1. In germline, CDR1 is SEHNR, CDR2 FQNEAQ (reference sequence). The J segment lost 3 bases and the V segment lost 6 bases, leaving 25 bases of the junction unmatched. The CDR3 runs 20 residues. The CDR3 DNA sequence: TGTGCCAGCAGATCCACCCCTAAACAGGGGCGGGTTATAGGGTACACTGAAGCTTTCTTT. Translated, it gives CASRSTPKQGRVIGYTEAFF.

The rearrangement joins TRBV29-1 to TRBJ2-5, with D tentatively TRBD1 (6 bases). V was clipped by 4 bases and J by 7 bases, with 10 bases between them. The CDR3 loop spans 11 amino acids. CDR1 is SQVTM, CDR2 ANQGSEA, per germline. CDR3: CSVVDSGTQYF. CDR3 coding DNA: TGCAGCGTTGTGGACAGTGGGACCCAGTACTTC. Together with reference TRBV29-1 and TRBJ2-5, the CDR3 gives the full variable domain: SAVISQKPSRDICQRGTSLTIQCQVDSQVTMMFWYRQQPGQSLTLIATANQGSEATYESGFVIDKFPISRPNLTFSTLTVSNMSPEDSSIYLCSVVDSGTQYFGPGTRLLVL.